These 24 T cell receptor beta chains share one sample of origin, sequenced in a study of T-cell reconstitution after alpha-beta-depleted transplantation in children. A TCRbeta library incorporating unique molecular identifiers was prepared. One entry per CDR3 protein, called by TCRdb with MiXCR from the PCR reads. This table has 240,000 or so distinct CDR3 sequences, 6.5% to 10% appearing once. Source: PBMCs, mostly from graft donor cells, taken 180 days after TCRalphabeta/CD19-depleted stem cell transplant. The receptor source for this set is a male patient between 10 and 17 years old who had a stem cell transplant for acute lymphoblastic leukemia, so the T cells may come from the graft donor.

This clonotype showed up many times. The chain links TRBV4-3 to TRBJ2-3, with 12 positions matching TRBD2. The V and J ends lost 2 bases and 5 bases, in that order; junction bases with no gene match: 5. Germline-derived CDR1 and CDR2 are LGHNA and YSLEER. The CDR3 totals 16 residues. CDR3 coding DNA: TGCGCCAGCAGCCAACTCGGACTAGCGGGGCGAGATACGCAGTATTTT. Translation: CASSQLGLAGRDTQYF.

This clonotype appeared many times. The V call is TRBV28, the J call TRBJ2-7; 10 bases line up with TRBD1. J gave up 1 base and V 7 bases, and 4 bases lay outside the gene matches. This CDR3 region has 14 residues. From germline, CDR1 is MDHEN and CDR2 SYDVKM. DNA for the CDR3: TGTGCCAGCACCGGGACAGGGGCGTCCTACGAGCAGTACTTC. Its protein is CASTGTGASYEQYF.

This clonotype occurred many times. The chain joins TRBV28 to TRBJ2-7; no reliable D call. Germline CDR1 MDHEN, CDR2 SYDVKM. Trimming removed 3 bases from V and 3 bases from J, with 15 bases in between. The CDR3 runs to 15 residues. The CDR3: CASSFAGRGRYEQYF. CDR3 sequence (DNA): TGTGCCAGCAGTTTTGCTGGGCGAGGCCGCTACGAGCAGTACTTC.

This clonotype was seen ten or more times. CDR3 DNA sequence: TGCAGCGCGACAGGGGTAGGGTCCTACGAGCAGTACTTC. Translating gives CSATGVGSYEQYF. The V call is TRBV29-1, the J call TRBJ2-7; 8 nucleotides line up with TRBD1. V shed 7 bases, J shed 1 base, and the junction held 6 bases outside the gene matches. From germline, CDR1 is SQVTM and CDR2 ANQGSEA. The CDR3 is 13 residues long.

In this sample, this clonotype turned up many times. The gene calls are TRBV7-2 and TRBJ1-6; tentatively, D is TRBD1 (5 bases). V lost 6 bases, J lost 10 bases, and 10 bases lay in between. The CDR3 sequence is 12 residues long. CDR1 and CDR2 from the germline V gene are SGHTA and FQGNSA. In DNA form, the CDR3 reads TGTGCCAGCAGTCGGACACTATCACCCCTCCACTTT. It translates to CASSRTLSPLHF.

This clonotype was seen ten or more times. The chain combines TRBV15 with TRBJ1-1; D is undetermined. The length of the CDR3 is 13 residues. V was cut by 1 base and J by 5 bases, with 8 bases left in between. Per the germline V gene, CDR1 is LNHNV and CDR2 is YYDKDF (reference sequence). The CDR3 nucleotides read TGTGCCACCAGCAGAGGGGCTAGGACTGAAGCTTTCTTT. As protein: CATSRGARTEAFF.

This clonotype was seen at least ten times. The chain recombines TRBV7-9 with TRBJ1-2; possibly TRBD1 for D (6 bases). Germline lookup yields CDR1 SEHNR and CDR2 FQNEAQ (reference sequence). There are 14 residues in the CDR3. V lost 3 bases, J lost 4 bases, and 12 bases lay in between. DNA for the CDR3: TGTGCCAGCAGCTTCCCCGGACAGACCTATGGCTACACCTTC. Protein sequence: CASSFPGQTYGYTF.

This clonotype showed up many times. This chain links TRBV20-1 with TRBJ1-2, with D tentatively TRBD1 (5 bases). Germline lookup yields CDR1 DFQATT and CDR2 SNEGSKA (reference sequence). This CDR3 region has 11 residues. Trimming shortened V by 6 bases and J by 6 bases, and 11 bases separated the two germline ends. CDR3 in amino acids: CSAAGLHGYTF. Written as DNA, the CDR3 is TGCAGTGCAGCAGGGTTGCATGGCTACACCTTC.

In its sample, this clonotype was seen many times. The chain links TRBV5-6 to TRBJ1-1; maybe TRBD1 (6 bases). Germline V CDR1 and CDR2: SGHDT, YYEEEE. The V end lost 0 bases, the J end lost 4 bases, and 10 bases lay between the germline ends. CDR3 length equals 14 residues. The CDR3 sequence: CASSLEGEFTEAFF. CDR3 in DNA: TGTGCCAGCAGCTTGGAGGGGGAGTTCACTGAAGCTTTCTTT.

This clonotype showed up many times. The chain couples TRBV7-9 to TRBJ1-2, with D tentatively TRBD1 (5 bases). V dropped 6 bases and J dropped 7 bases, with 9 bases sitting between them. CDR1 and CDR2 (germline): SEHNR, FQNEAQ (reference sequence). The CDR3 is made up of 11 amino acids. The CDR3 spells CASRQASGYTF. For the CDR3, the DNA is TGTGCCAGCAGACAGGCGTCTGGCTACACCTTC.

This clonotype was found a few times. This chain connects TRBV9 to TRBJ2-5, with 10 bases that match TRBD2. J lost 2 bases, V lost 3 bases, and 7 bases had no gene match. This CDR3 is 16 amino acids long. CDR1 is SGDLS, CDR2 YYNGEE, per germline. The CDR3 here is CASSAKLLAGQETQYF. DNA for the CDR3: TGTGCCAGCAGCGCAAAGCTACTAGCGGGGCAAGAGACCCAGTACTTC.

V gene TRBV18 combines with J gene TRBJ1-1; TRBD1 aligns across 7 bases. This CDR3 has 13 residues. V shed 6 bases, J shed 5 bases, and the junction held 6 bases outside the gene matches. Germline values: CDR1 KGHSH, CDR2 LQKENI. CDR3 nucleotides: TGTGCCAGCTCGGCCGACAGGGTGACTGAAGCTTTCTTT. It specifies CASSADRVTEAFF. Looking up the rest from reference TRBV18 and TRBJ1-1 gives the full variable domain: NAGVMQNPRHLVRRRGQEARLRCSPMKGHSHVYWYRQLPEEGLKFMVYLQKENIIDESGMPKERFSAEFPKEGPSILRIQQVVRGDSAAYFCASSADRVTEAFFGQGTRLTVV.

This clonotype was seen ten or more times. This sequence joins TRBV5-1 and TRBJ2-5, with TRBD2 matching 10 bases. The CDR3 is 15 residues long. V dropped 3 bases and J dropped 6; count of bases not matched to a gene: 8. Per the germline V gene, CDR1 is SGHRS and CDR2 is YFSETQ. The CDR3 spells CASSSQRGGLKTQYF. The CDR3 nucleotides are TGCGCCAGCAGCTCGCAGCGGGGGGGCCTAAAGACCCAGTACTTC.

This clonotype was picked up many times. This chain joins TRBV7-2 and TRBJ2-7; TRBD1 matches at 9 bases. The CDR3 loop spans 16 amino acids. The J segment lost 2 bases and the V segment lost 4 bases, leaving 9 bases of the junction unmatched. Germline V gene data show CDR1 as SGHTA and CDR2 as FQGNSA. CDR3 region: CASSSIHRGRPYEQYF. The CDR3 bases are TGTGCCAGCAGCTCGATCCACAGGGGGCGACCCTACGAGCAGTACTTC. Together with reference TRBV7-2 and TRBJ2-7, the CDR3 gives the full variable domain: GAGVSQSPSNKVTEKGKDVELRCDPISGHTALYWYRQSLGQGLEFLIYFQGNSAPDKSGLPSDRFSAERTGGSVSTLTIQRTQQEDSAVYLCASSSIHRGRPYEQYFGPGTRLTVT.

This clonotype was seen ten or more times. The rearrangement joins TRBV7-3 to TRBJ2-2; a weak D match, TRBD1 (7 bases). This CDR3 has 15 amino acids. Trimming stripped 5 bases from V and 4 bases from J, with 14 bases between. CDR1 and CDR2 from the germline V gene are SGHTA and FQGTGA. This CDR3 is CASSTNRGGTGELFF. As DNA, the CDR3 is TGTGCCAGCAGCACAAACAGGGGAGGCACCGGGGAGCTGTTTTTT.

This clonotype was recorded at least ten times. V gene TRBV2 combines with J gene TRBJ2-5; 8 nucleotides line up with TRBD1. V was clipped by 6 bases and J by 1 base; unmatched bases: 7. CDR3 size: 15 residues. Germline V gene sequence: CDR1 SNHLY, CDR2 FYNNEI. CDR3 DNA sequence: TGTGCCAGCAGCCAGGGGGCATTCCCCCAAGAGACCCAGTACTTC. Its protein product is CASSQGAFPQETQYF.

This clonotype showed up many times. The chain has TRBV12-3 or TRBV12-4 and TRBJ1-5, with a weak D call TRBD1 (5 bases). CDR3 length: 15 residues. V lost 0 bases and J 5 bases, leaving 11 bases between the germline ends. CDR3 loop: CASSLAGGRDQPQHF. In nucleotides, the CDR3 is TGTGCCAGCAGTTTAGCGGGGGGGAGGGATCAGCCCCAGCATTTT.

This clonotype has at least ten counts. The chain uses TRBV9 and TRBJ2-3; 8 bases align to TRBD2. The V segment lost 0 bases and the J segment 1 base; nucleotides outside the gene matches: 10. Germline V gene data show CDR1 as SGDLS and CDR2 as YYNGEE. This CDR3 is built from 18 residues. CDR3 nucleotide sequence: TGTGCCAGCAGCGTAGGGGGGTCGGGGGGGACACGCACAGATACGCAGTATTTT. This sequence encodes CASSVGGSGGTRTDTQYF.

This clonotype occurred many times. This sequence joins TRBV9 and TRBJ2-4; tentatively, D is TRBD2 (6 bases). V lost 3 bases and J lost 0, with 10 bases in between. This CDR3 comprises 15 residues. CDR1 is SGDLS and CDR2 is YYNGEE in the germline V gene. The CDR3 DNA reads TGTGCCAGCAGCGCAGCCGGGAGAGCCAAAAACATTCAGTACTTC. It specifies CASSAAGRAKNIQYF.

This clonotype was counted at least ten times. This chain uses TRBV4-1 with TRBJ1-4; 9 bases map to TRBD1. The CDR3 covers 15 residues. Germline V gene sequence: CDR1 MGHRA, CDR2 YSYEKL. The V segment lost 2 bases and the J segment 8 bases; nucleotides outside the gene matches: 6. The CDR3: CASSQPGTGREKLFF. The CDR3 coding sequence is TGCGCCAGCAGCCAACCCGGGACAGGGAGAGAAAAACTGTTTTTT.

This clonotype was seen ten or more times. CDR3 in amino acids: CSARGGGPEAFF. Written as DNA, the CDR3 is TGCAGTGCTAGAGGGGGGGGGCCTGAAGCTTTCTTT. The genes are TRBV20-1 and TRBJ1-1; possible D gene TRBD1, 6 bases. Trimming left V 1 base short and J 6 bases short, with 9 bases between. The CDR3 sequence is 12 residues long. CDR1 and CDR2 from the germline V gene are DFQATT and SNEGSKA (reference sequence).

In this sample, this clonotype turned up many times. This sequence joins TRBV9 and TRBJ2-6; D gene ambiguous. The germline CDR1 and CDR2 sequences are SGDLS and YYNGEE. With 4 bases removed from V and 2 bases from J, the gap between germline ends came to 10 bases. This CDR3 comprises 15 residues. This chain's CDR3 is CASSPHSTGANVLTF. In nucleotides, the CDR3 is TGTGCCAGCAGCCCCCACAGTACTGGGGCCAACGTCCTGACTTTC.

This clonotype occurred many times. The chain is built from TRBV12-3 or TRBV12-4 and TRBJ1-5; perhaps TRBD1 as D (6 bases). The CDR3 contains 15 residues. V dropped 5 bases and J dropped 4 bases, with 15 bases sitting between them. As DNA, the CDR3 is TGTGCCAGCAGTCCTTGGGGGGCGGGAAATCAGCCCCAGCATTTT. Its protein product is CASSPWGAGNQPQHF.

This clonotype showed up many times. This CDR3 is CASSQDDGWLSYEQYF. The CDR3 nucleotides read TGCGCCAGCAGCCAAGATGACGGGTGGCTGAGCTACGAGCAGTACTTC. The rearrangement joins TRBV4-3 to TRBJ2-7; D is undetermined. The CDR3 contains 16 residues. The V gene lost 0 bases and the J gene lost 3 bases, with 15 bases spanning the gap. Germline loops: CDR1 LGHNA, CDR2 YSLEER.